This T cell receptor (beta chain) was sequenced during a study of PD-L1 blockade in urothelial cancer. Background on the study: Beginning in about 2014, patients received atezolizumab, given as 1,200 mg intravenously every 3 weeks. Bladder-origin urothelial cancer in males covered about 90% of the roughly 30 patients.

Time point described: pretreatment peripheral blood. Patients' cancers were locally advanced or metastatic urothelial carcinomas. This clone was detected once. Each PCR reaction had synthetic TCR analog templates spiked into it. Clones were sequenced by immunoSEQ multiplex PCR, and TCRdb holds only the in-frame ones, with some missing. The table lists tens of thousands of clones, just under 85% of them singletons. The clonotype was recovered from a man aged 80 or over with urothelial cancer. The sequencing here drew on PBMCs, taken around atezolizumab (anti-PD-L1) treatment.

The DNA for the CDR3 is TGTGCCAGCCACAGGACCCCAGGCAATGAGCAGTTCTTC. Amino acids: CASHRTPGNEQFF. The J gene is TRBJ2-1, the V gene TRBV2, with D perhaps matching TRBD1 (5 bases). The ends were cut back, 8 bases at V and 6 bases at J, with 14 bases in the middle. Germline V gene sequence: CDR1 SNHLY, CDR2 FYNNEI. The CDR3 has 13 amino acids.